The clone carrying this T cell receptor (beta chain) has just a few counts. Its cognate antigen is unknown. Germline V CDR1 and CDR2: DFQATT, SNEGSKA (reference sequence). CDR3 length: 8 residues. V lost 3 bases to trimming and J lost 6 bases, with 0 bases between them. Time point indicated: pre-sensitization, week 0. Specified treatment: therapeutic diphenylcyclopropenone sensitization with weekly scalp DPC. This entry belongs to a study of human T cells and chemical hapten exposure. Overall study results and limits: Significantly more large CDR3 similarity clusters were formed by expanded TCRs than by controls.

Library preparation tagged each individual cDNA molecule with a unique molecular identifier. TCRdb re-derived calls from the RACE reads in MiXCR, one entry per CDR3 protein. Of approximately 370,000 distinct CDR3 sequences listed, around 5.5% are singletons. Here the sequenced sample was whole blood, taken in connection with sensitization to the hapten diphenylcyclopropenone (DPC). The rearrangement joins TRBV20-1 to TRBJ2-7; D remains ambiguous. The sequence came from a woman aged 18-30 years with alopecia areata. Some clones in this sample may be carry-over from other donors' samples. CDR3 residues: CSASEQYF. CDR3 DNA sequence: TGCAGTGCTAGCGAGCAGTACTTC.